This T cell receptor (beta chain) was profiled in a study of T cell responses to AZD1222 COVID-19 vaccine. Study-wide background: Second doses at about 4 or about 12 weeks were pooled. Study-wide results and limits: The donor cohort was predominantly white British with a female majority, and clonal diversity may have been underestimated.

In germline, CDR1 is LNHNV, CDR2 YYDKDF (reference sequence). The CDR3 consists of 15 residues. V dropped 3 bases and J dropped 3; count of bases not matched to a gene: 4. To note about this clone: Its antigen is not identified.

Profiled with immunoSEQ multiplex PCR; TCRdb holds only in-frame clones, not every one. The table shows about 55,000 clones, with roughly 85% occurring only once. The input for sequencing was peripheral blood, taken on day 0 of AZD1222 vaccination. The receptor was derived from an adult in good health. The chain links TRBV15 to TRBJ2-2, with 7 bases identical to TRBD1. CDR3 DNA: TGTGCCACCAGCAGCCACAGGGGCGACACCGGGGAGCTGTTTTTT. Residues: CATSSHRGDTGELFF.